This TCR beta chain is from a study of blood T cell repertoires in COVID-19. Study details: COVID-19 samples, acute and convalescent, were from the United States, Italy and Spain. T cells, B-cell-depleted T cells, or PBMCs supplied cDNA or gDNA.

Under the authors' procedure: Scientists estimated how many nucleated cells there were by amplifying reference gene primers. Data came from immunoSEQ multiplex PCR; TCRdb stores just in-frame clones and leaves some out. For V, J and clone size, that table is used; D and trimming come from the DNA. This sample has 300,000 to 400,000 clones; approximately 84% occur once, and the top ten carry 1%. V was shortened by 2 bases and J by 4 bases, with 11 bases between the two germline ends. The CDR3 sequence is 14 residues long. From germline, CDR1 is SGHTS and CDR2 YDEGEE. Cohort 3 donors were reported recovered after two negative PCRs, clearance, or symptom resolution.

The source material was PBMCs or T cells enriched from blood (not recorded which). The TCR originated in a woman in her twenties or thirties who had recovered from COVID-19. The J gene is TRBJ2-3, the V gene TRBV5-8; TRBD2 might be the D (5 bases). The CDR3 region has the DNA TGTGCCAGCAGCTTTATGCCCGGGGCAGATACGCAGTATTTT. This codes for CASSFMPGADTQYF. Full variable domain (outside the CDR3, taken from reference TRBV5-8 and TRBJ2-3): EAGVTQSPTHLIKTRGQQATLRCSPISGHTSVYWYQQALGLGLQFLLWYDEGEERNRGNFPPRFSGRQFPNYSSELNVNALELEDSALYLCASSFMPGADTQYFGPGTRLTVL.